Presented here are 8 T cell receptor beta chains from one specimen sequenced in a study of blood T cell repertoires in COVID-19. Libraries were prepared by immunoSEQ multiplex PCR; TCRdb keeps only in-frame clonotypes and omits some of them. The profile shows a few hundred thousand clones, around 85% of them singletons. Sequences were obtained from PBMCs or T cells enriched from blood (not recorded which). The receptor source for this set is a woman aged 50 to 60 who had recovered from COVID-19.

This clone has a handful of counts. The J gene is TRBJ2-5, the V gene TRBV7-2; the match to TRBD2 covers 9 bases. This CDR3 has 16 amino acids. V gave up 5 bases and J gave up 4 bases; unmatched junction bases: 11. Germline V CDR1 and CDR2: SGHTA, FQGNSA. The CDR3 region is CASSRMGRGGAETQYF. The CDR3 coding sequence is TGTGCCAGCAGCCGGATGGGGCGGGGGGGAGCAGAGACCCAGTACTTC. Combining the CDR3 with reference TRBV7-2 and TRBJ2-5 gives the whole variable domain GAGVSQSPSNKVTEKGKDVELRCDPISGHTALYWYRQSLGQGLEFLIYFQGNSAPDKSGLPSDRFSAERTGGSVSTLTIQRTQQEDSAVYLCASSRMGRGGAETQYFGPGTRLLVL.

The rearrangement uses TRBV28 and TRBJ1-5; the D gene is possibly TRBD1 (5 bases). This CDR3 comprises 14 residues. Germline CDR1 and CDR2: MDHEN and SYDVKM. Trimming cost V 7 bases and J 5 bases, with 15 bases left between them. This CDR3 reads CASTTGGEYQPQHF. CDR3 sequence (DNA): TGTGCCAGCACCACCGGGGGTGAGTATCAGCCCCAGCATTTT. Using reference TRBV28 and TRBJ1-5 for the parts outside the CDR3, the full variable domain is DVKVTQSSRYLVKRTGEKVFLECVQDMDHENMFWYRQDPGLGLRLIYFSYDVKMKEKGDIPEGYSVSREKKERFSLILESASTNQTSMYLCASTTGGEYQPQHFGDGTRLSIL.

The chain couples TRBV5-6 to TRBJ1-2, with 8 bases lining up with TRBD1. Trimming at V came to 4 bases and at J to 8 bases, leaving 7 bases not matched to a gene. The CDR3 is 13 residues long. Germline V lookup: CDR1 SGHDT, CDR2 YYEEEE. Written as DNA, the CDR3 is TGTGCCAGCAGCCCGGACAGGGATGGCGGCTACACCTTC. Translation gives CASSPDRDGGYTF.

This clone was recorded once. The rearrangement joins TRBV5-8 to TRBJ2-3, with TRBD2 matching over 7 bases. This CDR3 region has 16 residues. Looked up from germline, CDR1 is SGHTS and CDR2 is YDEGEE. Trimming cost V 0 bases and J 0 bases; bases outside gene matches: 4. In DNA, the CDR3 is TGTGCCAGCAGCTTGGCCTTTAGCGGGAGCACAGATACGCAGTATTTT. It translates to CASSLAFSGSTDTQYF.

J is TRBJ2-5 and V is TRBV7-8, with TRBD1 matching over 8 bases. The germline gives CDR1 SGHVS, CDR2 FQNEAQ. The ends lost 6 bases at V and 4 bases at J; junction bases unmatched: 10. CDR3 length: 15 residues. The CDR3 region is CASRRLRTGIETQYF. CDR3 DNA: TGTGCCAGCAGGAGACTTCGGACAGGGATAGAGACCCAGTACTTC. The entire variable domain, with the rest obtained from reference TRBV7-8 and TRBJ2-5, is as follows: GAGVSQSPRYKVAKRGQDVALRCDPISGHVSLFWYQQALGQGPEFLTYFQNEAQLDKSGLPSDRFFAERPEGSVSTLKIQRTQQEDSAVYLCASRRLRTGIETQYFGPGTRLLVL.

The table lists this clone with a count of one. The chain has TRBV6-2 or TRBV6-3 and TRBJ2-1; 8 bases fit TRBD2. V lost 0 bases to trimming and J lost 6 bases; unmatched junction nucleotides: 13. CDR1 MNHEY and CDR2 SVGEGT come from the germline V gene. The CDR3 is made up of 18 amino acids. CDR3 residues: CASSYSSSPGGSRNEQFF. For the CDR3, the DNA is TGTGCCAGCAGTTACTCGAGTTCCCCGGGAGGGTCTCGCAATGAGCAGTTCTTC.

V usage is TRBV6-6 and J usage is TRBJ2-5; TRBD2 aligns across 9 bases. The CDR3 is made up of 15 amino acids. Germline V lookup: CDR1 MNHNY, CDR2 SVGAGI (reference sequence). V lost 2 bases and J lost 5; bases outside the gene matches: 6. The DNA of the CDR3 is TGTGCCAGCAGTTACATGCGGGGGGGGCAGGAGACCCAGTACTTC. Its translation is CASSYMRGGQETQYF.

This clone was observed a few times. The chain is built from TRBV19 and TRBJ2-3; TRBD2 matches 15 bases. With 5 bases clipped from V and 3 bases from J, the junction kept 12 bases outside the gene matches. CDR1 and CDR2 from the germline V gene are LNHDA and SQIVND (reference sequence). The CDR3 length is 19 residues. The CDR3 reads CASSGGTSGGHPQTDTQYF. In DNA, the CDR3 is TGTGCCAGTAGTGGAGGGACTAGCGGGGGGCATCCGCAAACAGATACGCAGTATTTT. Variable domain in full (rest from reference TRBV19 and TRBJ2-3): DGGITQSPKYLFRKEGQNVTLSCEQNLNHDAMYWYRQDPGQGLRLIYYSQIVNDFQKGDIAEGYSVSREKKESFPLTVTSAQKNPTAFYLCASSGGTSGGHPQTDTQYFGPGTRLTVL.